These 23 T cell receptor beta chains were all obtained from the same sample, sequenced in a study of tumor and adjacent non-tumor tissue in lung cancer. TCRbeta libraries were built with three rounds of nested PCR, modified from ARM-PCR. TCRdb recomputed calls from the multiplex PCR reads with MiXCR, one row per CDR3 protein. This sample has more than 45,000 distinct CDR3 sequences; around 60% occur once, and the top ten carry over 25%. The template was RNA from unsorted bulk tissue. The normal lung tissue was taken more than 3 cm from the tumor edge. Sequenced sample: distant non-tumor lung tissue. These receptors were collected from a woman in her 70s with non-small cell lung cancer.

This clonotype was detected only once. Relative to the germline gene, one junction end is altered; a read error may explain this. The chain links TRBV12-3 or TRBV12-4 to TRBJ2-6; 8 bases line up with TRBD2. The CDR3 has 19 residues. In DNA, the CDR3 is TGTGCCAGCAGTTTAGGACTGAGCGGGAGAGCCTCTGGGGTCAACGCCCTGACTTTC. It codes for CASSLGLSGRASGVNALTF.

Worth noting for this clonotype: No conserved phenylalanine or tryptophan ends this CDR3, so it is likely a read error. The chain recombines TRBV11-1 with TRBJ2-7, with 11 nucleotides matching TRBD1. Germline loops: CDR1 SGHAT, CDR2 FQDESV (reference sequence). This CDR3 is built from 13 residues. The CDR3 DNA is TGTGCCAGCAGGAGGACAGGGGGCTACAAGCAGTACGGC. This sequence encodes CASRRTGGYKQYG.

On this clonotype: Possible read error: a much larger clone is one base away. The CDR3 region has the DNA TGTGCCAGCAGTTTCGCGATGGCACAAGGATACAATGAGCAGTTCTTC. It is translated as CASSFAMAQGYNEQFF. The chain uses TRBV28 and TRBJ2-1; D is ambiguous. Per the germline V gene, CDR1 is MDHEN and CDR2 is SYDVKM. V was pared by 3 bases and J by 4 bases, with 16 bases between. CDR3 length equals 16 residues.

With respect to this clonotype: The CDR3 does not close with the conserved phenylalanine or tryptophan, likely indicating a read error. The chain joins TRBV6-1 to TRBJ1-2, with 8 positions matching TRBD1. Looked up from germline, CDR1 is MNHNS and CDR2 is SASEGT. CDR3 length equals 16 residues. The CDR3 loop reads CASSISSWDRNYGYTL. DNA for the CDR3: TGTGCTAGCAGTATAAGCTCCTGGGACAGGAACTATGGCTACACCCTC.

Regarding this clonotype: A much larger clone is a single base away; this may be a read error. The rearrangement joins TRBV7-9 to TRBJ2-1, with D tentatively TRBD2 (5 bases). The V end lost 1 base, the J end lost 6 bases, and 13 bases lay between the germline ends. The CDR3 extends over 15 amino acids. Germline CDR1 is SEHNR and CDR2 is FQNEAQ (reference sequence). The CDR3 region is CASSLVAFGSNEQFF. CDR3 sequence (DNA): TGTGCCAGCAGCTTAGTAGCGTTCGGGTCCAATGAGCAGTTCTTC. Combining the CDR3 with reference TRBV7-9 and TRBJ2-1 gives the whole variable domain DTGVSQNPRHKITKRGQNVTFRCDPISEHNRLYWYRQTLGQGPEFLTYFQNEAQLEKSRLLSDRFSAERPKGSFSTLEIQRTEQGDSAMYLCASSLVAFGSNEQFFGPGTRLTVL.

With regard to this clonotype: Here the CDR3 omits its conserved ending phenylalanine or tryptophan, so a read error is the likely source. The limits of the CDR3 on the DNA are not certain, so only TCRdb's listed CDR3 is given. The V gene is TRBV4-2, the J gene TRBJ2-2; the D segment call TRBD2 is taken from the table without a DNA check. The CDR3 contains 16 residues when both ends are counted. CDR1 and CDR2 from the germline V gene are LGHNA and YNFKEQ. Here the CDR3 reads CASSQDWATNTRELSI.

Of note for this clonotype: One junction end disagrees with the germline gene, perhaps due to a read error. The gene calls are TRBV5-5 and TRBJ1-2; 7 bases are shared with TRBD1. The CDR3 is made up of 15 amino acids. Germline V gene lookup returns CDR1 SGHKS and CDR2 YYEKEE (reference sequence). CDR3 sequence reads: CASSRGTVDNYGYMF. CDR3 DNA: TGTGCCAGCAGCCGTGGGACAGTGGATAACTATGGCTACATGTTC.

Of note for this clonotype: A much larger clonotype is one base distant, so this may be a read error. This chain joins TRBV30 and TRBJ2-1; TRBD2 aligns across 9 bases. Looked up from germline, CDR1 is GTSNPN and CDR2 is SVGIG (reference sequence). CDR3 size: 13 residues. CDR3 sequence reads: CAWTSGTYNEKFF. Here the CDR3 DNA reads TGTGCCTGGACTAGCGGGACTTACAATGAGAAGTTCTTC.

Comment on this clonotype: The junction does not match germline at one end; this may be a read error. The chain links TRBV5-1 to TRBJ2-4, with 7 positions matching TRBD1. This CDR3 is built from 16 residues. Germline V lookup: CDR1 SGHRS, CDR2 YFSETQ. CDR3 DNA sequence: TGCACCAGCACCAAGGGAGACCGGGACAGTAGAAACATTCAGTACTTC. It translates to CTSTKGDRDSRNIQYF.

Concerning this clonotype itself: The junction differs from germline at one of its ends, possibly a read error. The rearrangement joins TRBV6-5 to TRBJ2-1, with 14 nucleotides matching TRBD2. Germline loops: CDR1 MNHEY, CDR2 SVGAGI. The CDR3 length is 22 residues. CDR3 protein: CDSSQDHPGGLAGVVGDNEQFF. CDR3 sequence (DNA): TGTGACAGCAGTCAAGACCATCCCGGGGGACTAGCGGGAGTAGTAGGCGACAATGAGCAGTTCTTC.

The chain links TRBV6-1 to TRBJ2-7; D not resolved. The CDR3 loop spans 11 amino acids. V was shortened by 4 bases and J by 10 bases, with 11 bases between the two germline ends. Germline V lookup: CDR1 MNHNS, CDR2 SASEGT. CDR3 DNA: TGTGCCAGCAGTGTTATCTTGGAACAGTACTTC. Encoded protein: CASSVILEQYF.

As to this clonotype: A much larger clonotype is one base distant, so this may be a read error. The chain is built from TRBV14 and TRBJ2-2, with D perhaps matching TRBD2 (5 bases). Germline values: CDR1 SGHDN, CDR2 FVKESK. The CDR3 has 14 residues. In nucleotides, the CDR3 is TGTGCCAGCAGCCTTTATGGGAACACCGGGGAGCCGTTTTTT. Translated: CASSLYGNTGEPFF.

Concerning this clonotype: This may come from a read error, since a much larger clone is one base off. The V call is TRBV6-2 or TRBV6-3, the J call TRBJ1-2; D gene unclear. The CDR3 is made up of 16 amino acids. The V end lost 2 bases, the J end lost 1 base, and 14 bases lay between the germline ends. Germline V gene data show CDR1 as MNHEY and CDR2 as SVGEGT. The CDR3 loop is CASSYPMGTLNYGYTF. In nucleotides, the CDR3 is TGTGCCAGCAGTTACCCCATGGGAACCCTTAACTATGGCTACACCTTC.

This clonotype was seen more than once but under ten times. The V and J genes are TRBV11-2 and TRBJ2-1; TRBD2 aligns across 13 bases. The CDR3 has 16 amino acids. Trimming at V came to 5 bases and at J to 0 bases, leaving 1 base not matched to a gene. The germline CDR1 and CDR2 sequences are SGHAT and FQNNGV. CDR3 protein: CASSRTSGSSYNEQFF. The DNA for the CDR3 is TGTGCCAGCAGCCGGACTAGCGGGAGCTCCTACAATGAGCAGTTCTTC. Using reference TRBV11-2 and TRBJ2-1 for the parts outside the CDR3, the full variable domain is EAGVAQSPRYKIIEKRQSVAFWCNPISGHATLYWYQQILGQGPKLLIQFQNNGVVDDSQLPKDRFSAERLKGVDSTLKIQPAKLEDSAVYLCASSRTSGSSYNEQFFGPGTRLTVL.

The chain combines TRBV5-4 with TRBJ2-3; a possible D gene is TRBD2 (5 bases). V dropped 0 bases and J dropped 1 base, with 9 bases sitting between them. The CDR3 loop spans 15 amino acids. Germline values: CDR1 SGHNT, CDR2 YYREEE (reference sequence). The CDR3 sequence: CASSLVDGGTDTQYF. The CDR3, as DNA: TGTGCCAGCAGCTTGGTAGACGGGGGCACAGATACGCAGTATTTT.

This chain uses TRBV10-2 with TRBJ1-1; no firm D call. This CDR3 region has 15 residues. The germline gives CDR1 WSHSY, CDR2 SAAADI. CDR3 amino acids: CTNSEWSILNTEAFF. The CDR3, as DNA: TGCACCAACAGTGAGTGGAGCATTCTGAACACTGAAGCTTTCTTT.

On this clonotype itself: A clone one base away is much larger, so this may be a read error. This chain links TRBV28 with TRBJ2-7; D is possibly TRBD2 (6 bases). Trimming shortened V by 11 bases and J by 2 bases, and 13 bases separated the two germline ends. The CDR3 is 12 amino acids. Germline values: CDR1 MDHEN, CDR2 SYDVKM. CDR3 in DNA: TGTGCCGTATGGAGGGCCGCCTACGAGCAGTACTTC. Its protein is CAVWRAAYEQYF.

This clonotype was detected many times. The chain carries TRBV28 and TRBJ1-1, with a weak D call TRBD1 (6 bases). The CDR3 is 16 amino acids. V was cut by 4 bases and J by 5 bases, with 20 bases left in between. Germline V gene sequence: CDR1 MDHEN, CDR2 SYDVKM. Here the CDR3 DNA reads TGTGCCAGCAGTTCGCACGGACTGGGGGCACGGACTGAAGCTTTCTTT. Its translation: CASSSHGLGARTEAFF.

The rearrangement uses TRBV4-1 and TRBJ2-7, with D tentatively TRBD1 (5 bases). The CDR3 loop spans 13 amino acids. The V end was cut by 4 bases, the J end by 7 bases, with 14 bases between. Germline lookup yields CDR1 MGHRA and CDR2 YSYEKL. CDR3 region: CASSLTQGPEQYF. As DNA, the CDR3 is TGCGCCAGCAGCCTCACCCAGGGCCCTGAGCAGTACTTC.

This clonotype was counted a few times. The junction shows a germline mismatch at one end, possibly a read error. V usage is TRBV11-1 and J usage is TRBJ2-3; no clear D. In germline, CDR1 is SGHAT, CDR2 FQDESV (reference sequence). The CDR3 consists of 15 residues. CDR3 sequence: CASSLVRLSTDTQYF. CDR3 in DNA: TGTGCCAGCAGCTTAGTTCGTCTCAGCACAGATACGCAGTATTTC. Full variable domain (outside the CDR3, taken from reference TRBV11-1 and TRBJ2-3): EAEVAQSPRYKITEKSQAVAFWCDPISGHATLYWYRQILGQGPELLVQFQDESVVDDSQLPKDRFSAERLKGVDSTLKIQPAELGDSAMYLCASSLVRLSTDTQYFGPGTRLTVL.

This clonotype was observed a few times. This CDR3 is CASSLAAGGSPVELFF. The CDR3 bases are TGTGCCAGCAGTTTAGCAGCGGGAGGGTCTCCGGTCGAGTTGTTTTTT. V and J are TRBV28 and TRBJ2-2, with TRBD2 matching over 10 bases. Unmatched junction bases numbered 15, after V lost 2 bases and J lost 15 bases. The germline V gene has CDR1 MDHEN and CDR2 SYDVKM. This CDR3 has 16 amino acids.

A note on this clonotype: The final CDR3 position lacks the conserved phenylalanine or tryptophan, pointing to a likely read error. The DNA is omitted, as the CDR3 cannot be located on it reliably, and the CDR3 follows TCRdb's listing. The chain is built from TRBV29-1 and TRBJ1-1; TRBD1 was called by the table and not checked on the DNA. The CDR3 adds up to 14 amino acids, both ends counted. Germline CDR1 reads SQVTM; CDR2 reads ANQGSEA. CDR3 in amino acids: CSVVPSYVNTEALS.

This clonotype came up a few times. This may arise from a read error, as a much more abundant clone is one base away. This sequence joins TRBV10-2 and TRBJ2-1; TRBD2 matches at 7 bases. Germline CDR1 WSHSY, CDR2 SAAADI. This CDR3 has 12 residues. V lost 3 bases, J lost 15 bases, and 8 bases stayed unmatched. CDR3 DNA sequence: TGCGCCAGCAGTGAAGCGGGACTGAAGGGGTTCTTC. Translation: CASSEAGLKGFF.